A single sample is the source of the 18 T cell receptor beta chains below, sequenced in a study of breast tumors, draining lymph nodes, adjacent tissues (dated by TCRdb to the mid-2010s). The lymph node samples were taken from the axillary draining lymph nodes of breast cancer patients. The library was prepared using multiplex PCR. The sequencer listed for this sample is Illumina HiSeq 2000. Clones were called with MiXCR by TCRdb after fastp trimmed the public reads at Q25, and only in-frame beta chains were retained. Rows merge per CDR3 protein into single entries with the most common DNA and genes. The sample data list 180,000 or so distinct CDR3 sequences, and approximately 33% of these were observed just once. The top ten clones comprise around 4.4% of the sample. Sample: axillary lymph node tissue. The receptors here all came from a female donor with breast cancer. Some clones in this sample may be carry-over from other donors' samples.

Worth noting for this clonotype: A much bigger clone sits one base away, suggesting this may be a read error. This chain joins TRBV20-1 and TRBJ2-7; 13 bases line up with TRBD2. This CDR3 comprises 15 residues. Germline-derived CDR1 and CDR2 are DFQATT and SNEGSKA (reference sequence). V lost 6 bases and J lost 6; bases outside the gene matches: 11. CDR3 protein: CSAPSGTSGTTEQYF. The CDR3 DNA follows: TGCAGTGCCCCTTCCGGGACTAGCGGGACAACCGAGCAGTACTTC.

The chain recombines TRBV20-1 with TRBJ2-4; tentative D call: TRBD2 (7 bases). From germline, CDR1 is DFQATT and CDR2 SNEGSKA (reference sequence). The ends were cut back, 6 bases at V and 8 bases at J, with 23 bases in the middle. This CDR3 spans 15 amino acids. The CDR3 DNA reads TGCAGTGCCACGCGGGGGCGCGGGAATCAGGACATTCAGTACTTC. As protein: CSATRGRGNQDIQYF.

The genes are TRBV28 and TRBJ2-7, with 9 bases that match TRBD1. This CDR3 has 12 residues. J lost 8 bases, V lost 5 bases, and 4 bases had no gene match. CDR1 is MDHEN and CDR2 is SYDVKM in the germline V gene. As DNA, the CDR3 is TGTGCCAGCAGTCTGGGACAGGGTAAGCAGTACTTC. Translation gives CASSLGQGKQYF.

This clonotype has ten or more counts. The J gene is TRBJ2-1, the V gene TRBV30; no reliable D call. Trimming left V 4 bases short and J 13 bases short, with 14 bases between. Germline-derived CDR1 and CDR2 are GTSNPN and SVGIG (reference sequence). The length of the CDR3 is 11 residues. CDR3 amino acids: CAWTALQSQFF. The CDR3 bases are TGTGCCTGGACAGCCCTACAATCCCAGTTCTTC.

As to this clonotype: A much larger clone is a single base away; this may be a read error. This sequence joins TRBV18 and TRBJ2-2, with D possibly matching TRBD2 (5 bases). Germline V gene data show CDR1 as KGHSH and CDR2 as LQKENI. The CDR3 length is 16 residues. This CDR3 is CASSPRRSENTGELLF. Here the CDR3 DNA reads TGTGCCAGCTCACCCCGGAGGTCCGAGAACACCGGGGAGCTGCTTTTT.

The table lists this clonotype with many counts. The V call is TRBV6-1, the J call TRBJ2-7, with D unresolved. The CDR3 runs to 12 residues. Germline V gives CDR1 MNHNS, CDR2 SASEGT. Trimming stripped 4 bases from V and 3 bases from J, with 7 bases between. CDR3 protein: CASSGDFYEQYF. Written as DNA, the CDR3 is TGTGCCAGCAGTGGTGACTTCTACGAGCAGTACTTC.

This clonotype was seen ten or more times. The J gene is TRBJ1-4, the V gene TRBV27; D remains ambiguous. This CDR3 has 15 residues. CDR1 is MNHEY, CDR2 SMNVEV, per germline (reference sequence). V shed 5 bases and J shed 0 bases, with 10 bases lying between them. The CDR3 sequence is CASSGRAATNEKLFF. The DNA for the CDR3 is TGTGCCAGCAGTGGAAGGGCTGCAACTAATGAAAAACTGTTTTTT.

Judged by abundance, this clonotype is medium-sized. The chain joins TRBV7-9 to TRBJ1-6, with a weak D call TRBD1 (6 bases). This CDR3 spans 14 amino acids. Germline values: CDR1 SEHNR, CDR2 FQNEAQ (reference sequence). Trimming stripped 6 bases from V and 7 bases from J, with 13 bases between. CDR3 nucleotide sequence: TGTGCCAGCAGTGGAGGGGGTCAAAATTCACCCCTCCACTTT. Translation: CASSGGGQNSPLHF.

This chain joins TRBV20-1 and TRBJ1-1; TRBD1 might be the D (6 bases). CDR3 length: 11 amino acids. Per germline, CDR1 DFQATT and CDR2 SNEGSKA (reference sequence). The V end lost 6 bases, the J end lost 5 bases, and 10 bases lay between the germline ends. Here the CDR3 reads CSARGSTEAFF. The CDR3 DNA follows: TGCAGTGCCAGGGGCTCGACTGAAGCTTTCTTT.

This clonotype was seen ten or more times. V and J are TRBV7-2 and TRBJ1-4, with 8 bases that match TRBD1. Germline CDR1 is SGHTA and CDR2 is FQGNSA. The CDR3 is 14 amino acids. The junction had 6 bases not matched to a gene; V was cut back by 7 bases and J by 5 bases. This chain's CDR3 is CASTGQGRNEKLFF. CDR3 DNA: TGTGCCAGCACAGGACAGGGCCGGAATGAAAAACTGTTTTTT.

This clonotype was picked up many times. CDR3 region: CASTQGTLAGGDEQFF. The CDR3 DNA is TGTGCCAGTACCCAGGGGACACTAGCGGGAGGTGATGAGCAGTTCTTC. The gene calls are TRBV19 and TRBJ2-1; 12 bases fit TRBD2. Looked up from germline, CDR1 is LNHDA and CDR2 is SQIVND (reference sequence). The CDR3 loop spans 16 amino acids. The V gene end was trimmed by 7 bases and the J gene end by 8 bases; junction bases not matched to a gene: 12.

This clonotype was observed many times. The chain carries TRBV25-1 and TRBJ2-5; weak D call: TRBD2 (5 bases). The CDR3 is made up of 15 amino acids. The germline CDR1 and CDR2 sequences are MGHDK and SYGVNS. The ends were cut back, 3 bases at V and 1 base at J, with 12 bases in the middle. For the CDR3, the DNA is TGTGCCAGCAGTGAGCGAGGCGCGGGCCAAGAGACCCAGTACTTC. It codes for CASSERGAGQETQYF.

This clonotype was counted ten times or more. This chain uses TRBV6-1 with TRBJ1-2; 9 bases are a match to TRBD1. The CDR3 is made up of 15 amino acids. J lost 4 bases, V lost 3 bases, and 6 bases had no gene match. Germline V gene data show CDR1 as MNHNS and CDR2 as SASEGT. DNA for the CDR3: TGTGCCAGCAGTGAGGACAGGGGAGCTTTCTATGGCTACACCTTC. Its protein is CASSEDRGAFYGYTF.

Note on this clonotype: A much larger clonotype is one base distant, so this may be a read error. V gene TRBV13 combines with J gene TRBJ2-3; 11 nucleotides line up with TRBD2. Germline V gives CDR1 PRHDT, CDR2 FYEKMQ (reference sequence). J was trimmed by 3 bases and V by 5 bases; bases with no gene match: 7. The CDR3 runs 16 residues. CDR3 amino acids: CASSRLSSGGTDTQYF. CDR3 bases: TGTGCCAGCAGCCGACTTTCTAGCGGGGGGACAGATACGCAGTATTTT.

Only a few counts were recorded for this clonotype. A much larger clone is a single base away; this may be a read error. The chain combines TRBV20-1 with TRBJ2-3; D is perhaps TRBD1 (5 bases). Germline V lookup: CDR1 DFQATT, CDR2 SNEGSKA (reference sequence). This CDR3 is 14 amino acids long. The chain's CDR3 is CSGKTGLSTATQYF. The CDR3 DNA sequence: TGCAGTGGAAAAACAGGCCTCAGCACAGCTACGCAGTATTTT.

This clonotype was counted many times. The V gene is TRBV7-6, the J gene TRBJ2-5; no firm D call. The germline V and J ends were trimmed by 11 bases and 5 bases, with 12 bases remaining between them. Germline V gene sequence: CDR1 SGHVS, CDR2 FNYEAQ. The CDR3 covers 11 residues. The CDR3 sequence: CAAGGRETQYF. The DNA for the CDR3 is TGTGCCGCCGGTGGCCGGGAGACCCAGTACTTC.

This clonotype was counted once. The chain joins TRBV7-9 to TRBJ2-5, with D perhaps TRBD1 or TRBD2 (6 bases each). Germline V gives CDR1 SEHNR, CDR2 FQNEAQ (reference sequence). Trimming stripped 1 base from V and 1 base from J, with 13 bases between. There are 16 residues in the CDR3. The CDR3 loop is CASSLDKGGGQETQYF. The CDR3 nucleotides read TGTGCCAGCAGCTTAGATAAGGGGGGCGGCCAAGAGACCCAGTACTTC.

This clonotype turned up a few times. The chain is built from TRBV6-1 and TRBJ2-6; D not certain. Trimming cost V 7 bases and J 3 bases, with 16 bases left between them. The CDR3 spans 16 residues. Germline V gives CDR1 MNHNS, CDR2 SASEGT. CDR3 in amino acids: CASTRRTPSGANVLTF. The CDR3 bases are TGTGCCAGCACCCGAAGGACCCCAAGTGGGGCCAACGTCCTGACTTTC.